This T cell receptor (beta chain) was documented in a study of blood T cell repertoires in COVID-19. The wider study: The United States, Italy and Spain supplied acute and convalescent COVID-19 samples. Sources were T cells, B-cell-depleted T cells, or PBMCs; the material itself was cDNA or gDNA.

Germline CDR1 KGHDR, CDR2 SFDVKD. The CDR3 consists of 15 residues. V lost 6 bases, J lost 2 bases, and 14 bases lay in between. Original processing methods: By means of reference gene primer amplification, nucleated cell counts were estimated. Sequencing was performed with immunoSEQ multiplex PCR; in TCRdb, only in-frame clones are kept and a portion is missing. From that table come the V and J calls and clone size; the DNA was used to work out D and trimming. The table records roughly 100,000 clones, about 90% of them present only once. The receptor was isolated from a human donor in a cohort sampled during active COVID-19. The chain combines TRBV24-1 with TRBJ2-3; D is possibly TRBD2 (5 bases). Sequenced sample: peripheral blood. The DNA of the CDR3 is TGTGCCACCAGTCCCGGGGTTGGGTACACAGATACGCAGTATTTT. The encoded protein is CATSPGVGYTDTQYF.